The TCR beta chain under discussion was sequenced for a study of cytomegalovirus exposure and HLA in healthy donors. Study summary: In an earlier analysis, 95 million to 140 million unique TCR beta sequences were found from 200 million or so T cells.

This clone came up a few times. Its antigen remains unidentified. J gave up 5 bases and V 3 bases, and 6 bases lay outside the gene matches. The length of the CDR3 is 14 residues. CDR1 is KGHSH and CDR2 is LQKENI in the germline V gene. It was with 60 Vbeta and 13 Jbeta primers that the PCR ran. Using immunoSEQ multiplex PCR, the repertoire was profiled, and TCRdb retains in-frame clones only, with some absent. The table records fewer than 200,000 clones, roughly 9.5% of them present only once. General study points: The study recorded 150 to 200 TCR beta chains that were cytomegalovirus-associated. Rare TCR sequences dominated, though some public TCRs recurred in many donors. In vitro testing confirmed a few CMV-associated chains as specific for CMV antigens.

The V call is TRBV18, the J call TRBJ1-1, with 7 positions matching TRBD1. This clonotype originated in a woman aged 25 to 39 in good health and CMV-seropositive. Sequencing input: PBMCs. The CDR3 is CASSPPGGRTEAFF. Here the CDR3 DNA reads TGTGCCAGCTCACCTCCAGGGGGACGAACTGAAGCTTTCTTT.